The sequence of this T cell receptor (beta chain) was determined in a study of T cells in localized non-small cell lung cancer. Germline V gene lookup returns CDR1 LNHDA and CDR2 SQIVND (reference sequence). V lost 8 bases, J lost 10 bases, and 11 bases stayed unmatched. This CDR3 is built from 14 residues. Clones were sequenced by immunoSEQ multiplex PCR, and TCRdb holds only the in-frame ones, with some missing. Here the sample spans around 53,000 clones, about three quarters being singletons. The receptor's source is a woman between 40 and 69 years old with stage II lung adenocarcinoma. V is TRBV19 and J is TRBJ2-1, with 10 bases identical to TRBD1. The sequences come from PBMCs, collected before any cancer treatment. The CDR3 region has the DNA TGTGCCAGTTCCATGGGGACAGGGGCGACGGAGCAGTTCTTC. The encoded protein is CASSMGTGATEQFF.